This T cell receptor beta chain comes out of a study of cytomegalovirus exposure and HLA in healthy donors. Findings of the study overall: According to a later analysis, donors in an Asian-associated ancestry cluster reportedly had fewer N-insertions than the roughly 670-donor mean. In terms of immune exposure information, only CMV serostatus was available. Follow-up analysis found HLA locus-dependent TCR association rates, highest for DRB1 and lowest for HLA-C. Sequence variants that were highly shared formed a cluster that was likely a sequencing artifact.

60 Vbeta and 13 Jbeta primers were used in PCR. The method was immunoSEQ multiplex PCR; TCRdb's version includes in-frame clones alone and lacks a portion of them. The sample gives 95,000 to 150,000 clones, about three quarters of which show up once; 6.3% is in the top ten. Germline V gives CDR1 MNHEY, CDR2 SMNVEV (reference sequence). There are 16 residues in the CDR3. About this clone itself: As yet, its antigen is unknown. A read error may produce the germline difference seen at one junction end.

This clonotype originated in a woman in her thirties or forties in good health and CMV-seronegative. The chain links TRBV27 to TRBJ2-7; the match to TRBD1 covers 8 bases. Sequences were obtained from PBMCs. The CDR3: CASSPSTGGKAYKQYF. CDR3 DNA: TGTGCCAGCAGTCCTTCAACAGGGGGAAAAGCCTACAAGCAGTACTTC.